The clone carrying this T cell receptor beta chain has just a few counts. Its target is unknown. Losses at the gene ends were 0 bases for V and 3 bases for J; bases not matched to a gene: 11. The CDR3 spans 17 residues. CDR1 and CDR2 from the germline V gene are MNHNS and SASEGT. The data were obtained in a study of T-cell reconstitution after alpha-beta-depleted transplantation in children. Using unique molecular identifiers, the investigators prepared the TCRbeta library. From the PCR reads, TCRdb called clonotypes with MiXCR, one entry per CDR3 protein. This sample yields around 270,000 distinct CDR3 sequences, of which less than 9.5% are seen a single time; over 7.5% belongs to the top ten. Study-wide results and caveats: About two months after transplant, alpha-beta T cells reportedly came from several hundred expanded graft clones. Some patients owed their high day-60 TCRbeta diversity to surviving recipient T cells and thymic progenitors. T-cell counts and diversity at one year following transplant were attributed mainly to newly produced T cells.

The sample consisted of peripheral blood, taken 360 days after TCRalphabeta/CD19-depleted stem cell transplant. The sequence was obtained from a female patient younger than 10 who had a stem cell transplant for Fanconi anemia, so the T cells may come from the graft donor. V is TRBV6-1 and J is TRBJ2-7; 7 bases agree with TRBD1. The CDR3 DNA reads as TGTGCCAGCAGTGAAGCGGGGAGACAGGGTTCCTACTACGAGCAGTACTTC. This translates into CASSEAGRQGSYYEQYF.